This TCR beta chain was sequenced for a study of T cell repertoires in cytomegalovirus infection. Overall study: From public TCR beta signatures came an indication of both CMV infection and matching HLA type.

TCRdb recomputed calls from the reads with MiXCR, one row per CDR3 protein. This sample has 600,000 to 800,000 distinct CDR3 sequences, with more than 20% found just once. This clonotype was seen many times. Its antigen is still unknown. V was cut by 5 bases and J by 4 bases, with 6 bases left in between. In germline, CDR1 is SEHNR, CDR2 FQNEAQ (reference sequence). The CDR3 extends over 11 amino acids. Study findings and constraints: Ex vivo, HLA-C-restricted CMV-specific TCR beta clonotypes prevailed over the rest of the response.

The chain employs TRBV7-9 and TRBJ2-7; no definite D call. The sequenced sample was CD8+ T cells from PBMCs. This clonotype was sampled from a human donor in good health (CMV status not recorded). Some clones in this sample may be carry-over from other donors' samples. In DNA, the CDR3 is TGTGCCAGCAGCCCGTATTACGAGCAGTACTTC. Translated: CASSPYYEQYF.